This TCR beta chain was observed in a study of sequential checkpoint blockade in melanoma (dated 2019 in TCRdb). Regarding the research as a whole: Using 1:1 randomization, the trial assigned patients either to first-line nivolumab followed by ipilimumab (arm A) or to ipilimumab followed by nivolumab (arm B). Both trial sequences were followed by maintenance nivolumab. For under 25 patients, matched tumor biopsies were taken both before treatment and at week 13, after single-agent nivolumab (arm A) or ipilimumab (arm B). Roughly 80% of the matched tumor biopsy pairs taken before and after treatment were from the same lesion. DNA from 75 to 95 pretreatment melanoma tumor samples was subjected to TCRbeta immunosequencing.

TCRbeta CDR3 regions were immunosequenced from genomic DNA with the immunoSEQ Assay. Prior to high-throughput sequencing, genomic DNA was amplified by bias-controlled multiplex PCR. The paper's data handling went like this. To quantify the absolute abundance of each unique TCRbeta CDR3 region, the sequences were collapsed and filtered. Clonality, defined as 1 minus Pielou's evenness, was calculated using only productive rearrangements. Tumor T-cell fraction was calculated by normalizing TCRbeta template counts to the amount of usable DNA, which was estimated from several housekeeping genes. A previously published method was used to identify clones with significantly greater frequencies in on-treatment samples than in baseline samples. TCRdb took this table from immuneACCESS and kept in-frame rearrangements with V and J called. Such tables lack part of the clones; where checked against another copy, unresolved V genes explain under half of the gap, and the rest is unexplained. That table supplies the V and J calls and clone size; D and trimming were determined from the DNA. Counted in this sample were approximately 2,700 clones; 21% of them appeared once. The ten biggest clones cover 40% to 50% of the sample.

The CDR3 runs 15 amino acids, cysteine and phenylalanine included. Only CDR3 DNA remains: 45 bases, in frame from the first base. The germline V gene specifies MNHGY as CDR1 and SAAAGT as CDR2. Cut back by 2 bases and 4 bases, the V and J ends lie 14 bases apart. This sample's treatment or condition label indicates: randomized to nivolumab then ipilimumab (arm A) or the reverse (arm B). No trial patient had received prior DNA-damaging chemotherapy. Samples were obtained from patients with melanoma enrolled in CheckMate 064, a randomized, open-label phase II trial of sequential checkpoint blockade. Genomic DNA from formalin-fixed paraffin-embedded (FFPE) tissue samples served as the input for tumor TCR sequencing. Concerning this clone: Its antigen specificity is not known. Per-nucleotide qualities are absent, and no much larger clonotype sits a single base away.

Study-wide conclusions, independent of this receptor: Among patients in the nivolumab-first arm (arm A), tumor TIL clonality before treatment was associated with response (P = .04). Achieving clinical benefit was about 30 times more likely for patients whose tumor T-cell fraction and clonality increased by week 13. The model for predicting response that combines TCR metrics with mutation burden needs to be validated in larger, independent patient cohorts. Tumor T-cell fraction and clonality were correlated with PD-L1 staining and CD8+ T-cell counts, but not with mutational load. Within-arm analyses of tumor T-cell fraction were limited by small sample sizes and reduced statistical power.

The V and J segments used are TRBV6-8 and TRBJ1-2; the D gene remains uncertain. This sequence was found in a human patient with melanoma. Some clones in this sample may be carry-over from other donors' samples. The sequencing here drew on tumor tissue (inferred from file names), taken from a patient given nivolumab and ipilimumab in sequence. The CDR3 amino acid sequence is: CASSYPSRMAYGYTF. The nucleotides are TGTGCCAGCAGTTACCCGAGTCGCATGGCCTATGGCTACACCTTC.